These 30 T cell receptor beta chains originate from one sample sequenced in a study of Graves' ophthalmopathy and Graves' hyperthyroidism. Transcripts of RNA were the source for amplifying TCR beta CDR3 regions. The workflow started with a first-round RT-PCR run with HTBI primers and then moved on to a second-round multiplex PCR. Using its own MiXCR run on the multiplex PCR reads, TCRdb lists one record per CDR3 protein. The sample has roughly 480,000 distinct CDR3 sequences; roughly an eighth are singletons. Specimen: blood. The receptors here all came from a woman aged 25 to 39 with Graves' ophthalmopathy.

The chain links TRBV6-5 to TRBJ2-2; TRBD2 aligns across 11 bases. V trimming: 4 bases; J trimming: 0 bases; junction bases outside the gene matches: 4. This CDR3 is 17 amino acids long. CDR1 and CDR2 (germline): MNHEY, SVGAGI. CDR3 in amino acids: CASSSAGLAANTGELFF. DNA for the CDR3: TGTGCCAGCAGTTCCGCGGGACTAGCGGCGAACACCGGGGAGCTGTTTTTT.

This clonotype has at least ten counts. The CDR3 nucleotides are TGCGCCAGCAGTGATTTGACAGGGGGCATGGAGACCCAGTACTTC. Translation: CASSDLTGGMETQYF. The chain joins TRBV10-1 to TRBJ2-5, with TRBD1 matching over 10 bases. The V segment lost 3 bases and the J segment 5 bases; nucleotides outside the gene matches: 6. Looked up from germline, CDR1 is WNHNN and CDR2 is SYGVQD (reference sequence). The CDR3 consists of 15 residues.

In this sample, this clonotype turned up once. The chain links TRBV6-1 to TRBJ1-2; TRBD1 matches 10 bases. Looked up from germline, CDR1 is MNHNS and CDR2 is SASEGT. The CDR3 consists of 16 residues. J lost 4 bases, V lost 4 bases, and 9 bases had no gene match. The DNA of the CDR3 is TGTGCCAGCAGTGCGACAGGGGGCTCGGGGTTCTATGGCTACACCTTC. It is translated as CASSATGGSGFYGYTF.

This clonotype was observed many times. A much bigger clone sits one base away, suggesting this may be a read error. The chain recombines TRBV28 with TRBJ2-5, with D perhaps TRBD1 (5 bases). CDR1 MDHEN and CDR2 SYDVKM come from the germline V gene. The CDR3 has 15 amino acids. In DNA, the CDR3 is TGTGCCAGCAGTTTTTCCCATATAGGACAAGAGACCAAGTACTTC. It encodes CASSFSHIGQETKYF.

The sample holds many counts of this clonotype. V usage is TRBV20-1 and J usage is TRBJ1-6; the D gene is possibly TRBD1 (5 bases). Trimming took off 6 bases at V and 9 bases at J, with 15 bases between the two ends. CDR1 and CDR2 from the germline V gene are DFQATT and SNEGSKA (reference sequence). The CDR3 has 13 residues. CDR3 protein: CSASRDPGSPLHF. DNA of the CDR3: TGCAGTGCGTCCCGGGACCCAGGTTCACCCCTCCACTTT.

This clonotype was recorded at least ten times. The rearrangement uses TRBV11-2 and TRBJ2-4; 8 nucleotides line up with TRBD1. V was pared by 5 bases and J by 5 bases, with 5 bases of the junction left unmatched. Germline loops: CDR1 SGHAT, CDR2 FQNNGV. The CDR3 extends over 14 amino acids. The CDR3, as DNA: TGTGCCAGCAGCCCTGGACAGGGTCAAAACATTCAGTACTTC. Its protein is CASSPGQGQNIQYF. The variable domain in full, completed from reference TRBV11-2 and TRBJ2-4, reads EAGVAQSPRYKIIEKRQSVAFWCNPISGHATLYWYQQILGQGPKLLIQFQNNGVVDDSQLPKDRFSAERLKGVDSTLKIQPAKLEDSAVYLCASSPGQGQNIQYFGAGTRLSVL.

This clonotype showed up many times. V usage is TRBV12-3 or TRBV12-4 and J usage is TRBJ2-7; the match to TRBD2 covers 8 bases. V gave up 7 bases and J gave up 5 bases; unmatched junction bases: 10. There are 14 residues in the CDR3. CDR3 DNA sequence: TGTGCCAGCACCTCCGGGACTAGTCTCAACGAGCAGTACTTC. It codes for CASTSGTSLNEQYF.

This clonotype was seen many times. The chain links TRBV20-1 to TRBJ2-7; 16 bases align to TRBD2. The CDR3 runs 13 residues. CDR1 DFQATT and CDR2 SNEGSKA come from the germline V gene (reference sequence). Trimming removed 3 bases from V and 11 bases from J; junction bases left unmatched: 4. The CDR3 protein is CSARGTSGRGEYF. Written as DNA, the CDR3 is TGCAGTGCTAGGGGGACTAGCGGGAGGGGGGAGTACTTC.

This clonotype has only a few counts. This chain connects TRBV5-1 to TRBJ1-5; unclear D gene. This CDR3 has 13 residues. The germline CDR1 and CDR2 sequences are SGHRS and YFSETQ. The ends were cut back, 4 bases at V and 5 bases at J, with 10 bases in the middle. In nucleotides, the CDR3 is TGCGCCAGCAGCCCGGACCGATATCAGCCCCAGCATTTT. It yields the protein CASSPDRYQPQHF.

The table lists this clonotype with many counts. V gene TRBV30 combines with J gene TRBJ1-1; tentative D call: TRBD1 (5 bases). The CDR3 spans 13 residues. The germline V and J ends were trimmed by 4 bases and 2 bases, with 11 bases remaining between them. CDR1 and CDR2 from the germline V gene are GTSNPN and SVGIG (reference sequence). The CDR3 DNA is TGTGCCTGGACAGGGATCTTTAACACTGAAGCTTTCTTT. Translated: CAWTGIFNTEAFF. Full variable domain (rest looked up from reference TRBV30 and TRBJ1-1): SQTIHQWPATLVQPVGSPLSLECTVEGTSNPNLYWYRQAAGRGLQLLFYSVGIGQISSEVPQNLSASRPQDRQFILSSKKLLLSDSGFYLCAWTGIFNTEAFFGQGTRLTVV.

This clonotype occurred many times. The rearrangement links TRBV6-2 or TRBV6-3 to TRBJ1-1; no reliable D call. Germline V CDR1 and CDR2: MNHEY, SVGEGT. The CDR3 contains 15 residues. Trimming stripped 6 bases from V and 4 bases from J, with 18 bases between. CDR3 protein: CASSSPGSPSTEAFF. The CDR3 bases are TGTGCCAGCAGCTCCCCCGGAAGCCCGAGCACTGAAGCTTTCTTT.

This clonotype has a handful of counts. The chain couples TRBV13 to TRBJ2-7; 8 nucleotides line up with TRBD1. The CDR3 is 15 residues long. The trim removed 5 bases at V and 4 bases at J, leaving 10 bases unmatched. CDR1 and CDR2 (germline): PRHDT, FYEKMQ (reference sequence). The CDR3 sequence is CASSPRTGRKYEQYF. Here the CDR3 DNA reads TGTGCCAGCAGCCCGCGGACAGGGCGAAAGTACGAGCAGTACTTC.

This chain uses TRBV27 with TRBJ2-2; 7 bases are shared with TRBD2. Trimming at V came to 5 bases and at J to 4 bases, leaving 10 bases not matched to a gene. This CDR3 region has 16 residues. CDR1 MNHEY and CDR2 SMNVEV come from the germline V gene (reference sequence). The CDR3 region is CASSPWGGAITGELFF. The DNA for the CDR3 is TGTGCCAGCAGTCCCTGGGGAGGGGCCATCACCGGGGAGCTGTTTTTT.

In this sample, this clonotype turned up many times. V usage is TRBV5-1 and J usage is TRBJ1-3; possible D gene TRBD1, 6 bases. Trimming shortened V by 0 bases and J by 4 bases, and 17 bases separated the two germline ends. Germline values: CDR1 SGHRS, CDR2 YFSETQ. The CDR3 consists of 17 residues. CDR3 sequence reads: CASSLAVGLGTGNTIYF. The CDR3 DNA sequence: TGCGCCAGCAGCTTGGCCGTCGGCCTAGGGACAGGAAACACCATATATTTT.

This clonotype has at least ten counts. CDR3 DNA: TGCGCCAGCAGTCTTAGCGGGAGTATAGGAGGCGAGCAGTACTTC. Its protein product is CASSLSGSIGGEQYF. This chain links TRBV4-1 with TRBJ2-7; 9 positions agree with TRBD2. There are 15 residues in the CDR3. V dropped 6 bases and J dropped 6; count of bases not matched to a gene: 12. Germline V gives CDR1 MGHRA, CDR2 YSYEKL.

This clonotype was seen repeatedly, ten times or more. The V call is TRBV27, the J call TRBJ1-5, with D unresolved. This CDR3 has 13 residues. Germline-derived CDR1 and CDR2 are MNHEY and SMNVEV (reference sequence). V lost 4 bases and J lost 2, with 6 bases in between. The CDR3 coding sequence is TGTGCCAGCAGTTCCCTCGGCAATCAGCCCCAGCATTTT. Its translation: CASSSLGNQPQHF.

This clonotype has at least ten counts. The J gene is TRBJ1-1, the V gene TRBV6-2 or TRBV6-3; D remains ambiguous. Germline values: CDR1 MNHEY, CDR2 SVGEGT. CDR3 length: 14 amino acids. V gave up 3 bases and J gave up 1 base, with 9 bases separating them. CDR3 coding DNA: TGTGCCAGCAGTTATAGGCAGCGGAACACTGAAGCTTTCTTT. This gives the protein CASSYRQRNTEAFF.

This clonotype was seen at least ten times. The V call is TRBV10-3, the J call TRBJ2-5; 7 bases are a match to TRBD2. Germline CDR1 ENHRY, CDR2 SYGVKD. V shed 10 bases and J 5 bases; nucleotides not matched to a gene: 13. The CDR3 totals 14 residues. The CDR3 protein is CATSGTIVWETQYF. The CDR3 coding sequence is TGTGCCACGTCCGGGACTATAGTGTGGGAGACCCAGTACTTC.

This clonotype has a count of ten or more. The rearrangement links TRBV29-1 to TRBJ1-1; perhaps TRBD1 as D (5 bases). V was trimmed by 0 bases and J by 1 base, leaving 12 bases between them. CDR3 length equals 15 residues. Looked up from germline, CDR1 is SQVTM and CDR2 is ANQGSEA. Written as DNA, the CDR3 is TGCAGCGTTGAAGATCAAAGGGGTAGGAACACTGAAGCTTTCTTT. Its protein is CSVEDQRGRNTEAFF.

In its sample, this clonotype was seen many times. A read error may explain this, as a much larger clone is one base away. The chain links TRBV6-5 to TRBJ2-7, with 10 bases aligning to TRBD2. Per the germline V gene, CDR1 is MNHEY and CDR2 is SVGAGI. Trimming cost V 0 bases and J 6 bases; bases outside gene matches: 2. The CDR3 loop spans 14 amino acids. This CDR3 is CASSYSSSGSEQYF. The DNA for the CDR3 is TGTGCCAGCAGTTACTCCTCTAGCGGGAGCGAGCAGTACTTC.

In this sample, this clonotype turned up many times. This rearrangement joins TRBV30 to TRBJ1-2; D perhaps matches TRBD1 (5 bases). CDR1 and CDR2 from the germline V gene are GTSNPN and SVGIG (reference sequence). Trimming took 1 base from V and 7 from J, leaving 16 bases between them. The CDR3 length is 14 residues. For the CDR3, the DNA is TGTGCCTGGAGTGCTCTCTCCGGGACGGTTGGCTACACCTTC. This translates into CAWSALSGTVGYTF.

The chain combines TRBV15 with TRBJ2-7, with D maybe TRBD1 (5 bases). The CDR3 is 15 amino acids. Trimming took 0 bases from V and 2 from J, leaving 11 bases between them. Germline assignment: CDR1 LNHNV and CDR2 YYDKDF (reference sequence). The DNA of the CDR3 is TGTGCCACCAGCAGAGATGGGGCCTCTGCCTACGAGCAGTACTTC. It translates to CATSRDGASAYEQYF.

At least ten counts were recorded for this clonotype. The CDR3: CASSTPRTASYEQYF. The CDR3 DNA reads as TGTGCCAGCAGTACGCCAAGGACAGCTTCTTACGAGCAGTACTTC. The chain couples TRBV2 to TRBJ2-7; weak D call: TRBD1 (6 bases). Germline V gives CDR1 SNHLY, CDR2 FYNNEI. V lost 5 bases to trimming and J lost 4 bases, with 18 bases between them. This CDR3 is built from 15 residues.

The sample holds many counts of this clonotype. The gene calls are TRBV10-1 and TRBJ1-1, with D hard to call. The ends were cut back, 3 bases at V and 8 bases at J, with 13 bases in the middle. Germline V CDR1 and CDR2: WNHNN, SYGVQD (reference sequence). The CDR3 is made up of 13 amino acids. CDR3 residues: CASSDSLAGEAFF. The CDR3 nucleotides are TGCGCCAGCAGTGATTCCTTGGCAGGAGAAGCTTTCTTT.

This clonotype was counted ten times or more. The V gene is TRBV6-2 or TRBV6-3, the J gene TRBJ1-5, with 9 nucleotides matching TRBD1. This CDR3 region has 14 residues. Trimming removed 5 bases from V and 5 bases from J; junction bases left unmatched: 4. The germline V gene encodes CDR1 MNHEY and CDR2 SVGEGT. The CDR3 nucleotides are TGTGCCAGCAGTCTGACAGGGGGTCATCAGCCCCAGCATTTT. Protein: CASSLTGGHQPQHF.

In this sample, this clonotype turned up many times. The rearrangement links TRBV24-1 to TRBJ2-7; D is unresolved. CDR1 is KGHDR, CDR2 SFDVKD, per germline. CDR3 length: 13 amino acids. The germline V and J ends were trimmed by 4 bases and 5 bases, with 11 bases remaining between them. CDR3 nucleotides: TGTGCCACCAGTGACCCCTCCCGGGACGAGCAGTACTTC. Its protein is CATSDPSRDEQYF.

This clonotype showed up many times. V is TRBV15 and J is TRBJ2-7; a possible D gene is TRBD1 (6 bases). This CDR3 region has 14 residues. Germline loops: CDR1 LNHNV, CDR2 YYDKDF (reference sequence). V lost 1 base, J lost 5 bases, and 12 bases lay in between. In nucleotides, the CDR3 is TGTGCCACCAGCAGAGGGGACATCCGGGACGAGCAGTACTTC. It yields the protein CATSRGDIRDEQYF.

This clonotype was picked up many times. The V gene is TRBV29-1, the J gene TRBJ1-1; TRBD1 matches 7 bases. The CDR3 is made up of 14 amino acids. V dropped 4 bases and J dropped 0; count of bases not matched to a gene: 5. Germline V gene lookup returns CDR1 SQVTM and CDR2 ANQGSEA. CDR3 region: CSVATDRMNTEAFF. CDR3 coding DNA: TGCAGCGTTGCCACGGACAGGATGAACACTGAAGCTTTCTTT. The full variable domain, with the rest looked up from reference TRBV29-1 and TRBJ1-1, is SAVISQKPSRDICQRGTSLTIQCQVDSQVTMMFWYRQQPGQSLTLIATANQGSEATYESGFVIDKFPISRPNLTFSTLTVSNMSPEDSSIYLCSVATDRMNTEAFFGQGTRLTVV.

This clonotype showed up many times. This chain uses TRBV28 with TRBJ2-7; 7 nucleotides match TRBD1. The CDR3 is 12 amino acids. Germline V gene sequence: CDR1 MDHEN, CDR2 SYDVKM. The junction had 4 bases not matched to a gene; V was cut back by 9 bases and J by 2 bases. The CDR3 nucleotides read TGTGCCAGTAGACAGGGACCCTACGAGCAGTACTTC. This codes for CASRQGPYEQYF.

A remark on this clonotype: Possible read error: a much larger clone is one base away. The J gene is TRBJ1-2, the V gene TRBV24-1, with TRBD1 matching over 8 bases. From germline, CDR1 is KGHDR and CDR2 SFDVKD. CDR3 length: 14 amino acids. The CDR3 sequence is CATSDPGGDDGYSF. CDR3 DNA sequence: TGTGCCACCAGTGATCCAGGGGGCGACGATGGCTACAGCTTC.